This T cell receptor (beta chain) came from a study of T cells in Graves' hyperthyroidism and ophthalmopathy. This clonotype has just a few counts. The CDR3 runs to 14 residues. Trimming left V 7 bases short and J 1 base short, with 13 bases between. CDR1 and CDR2 (germline): LNHDA, SQIVND (reference sequence). TCR beta CDR3 sequences were amplified from RNA transcripts. The TCR CDR3 was amplified in a first-round RT-PCR using the HTBI primer set. TCRdb itself ran the multiplex PCR reads through MiXCR, one entry per CDR3 protein. The sample records about 560,000 distinct CDR3 sequences, about a sixth being singletons.

The TCR sequence derives from a woman under 30 with Graves' hyperthyroidism. The material sequenced was blood. The chain employs TRBV19 and TRBJ1-2; the D is unclear. CDR3 residues: CASKWPRLNYGYTF. The CDR3 bases are TGTGCCAGTAAGTGGCCGCGTCTTAACTATGGCTACACCTTC.